The TCR beta chain described here comes from a study of early T cells in non-severe SARS-CoV-2 infection. Looking at the study overall: Chains stayed unpaired after sequencing of bulk RNA from unsorted whole blood.

Germline V gives CDR1 MNHEY, CDR2 SVGAGI. CDR3 length: 14 amino acids. The ends were cut back, 0 bases at V and 4 bases at J, with 10 bases in the middle. Points from the study as a whole: Matches to VDJdb favored anti-spike CD8 responses and missed private and CD4 specificities.

This clonotype was found many times. Its antigen is as yet unknown. Unique molecular identifier tags were affixed to discrete cDNA molecules. TCRdb re-derived calls from the 5' RACE reads in MiXCR, one entry per CDR3 protein. The profile covers tens of thousands of distinct CDR3 sequences, with just under 4% appearing a single time and less than 12% taken by the ten largest. This clonotype was sampled from an adult who was a healthcare worker with PCR-confirmed SARS-CoV-2 infection or an uninfected control (not recorded which). The rearrangement links TRBV6-5 to TRBJ2-7; D possibly uses TRBD1 or TRBD2 (6 bases each). The source material was whole blood. CDR3 region: CASSYSQGRYEQYF. The CDR3 DNA reads as TGTGCCAGCAGTTACTCTCAGGGGAGGTACGAGCAGTACTTC.